The clone carrying this T cell receptor (beta chain) occurred many times. What it binds is not known. The read ends 3 residues shy of where the CDR3 ends; the end is completed using the germline J gene. Both groups were predominantly of Caucasian heritage. The CDR3 runs 13 residues. In germline, CDR1 is GTSNPN, CDR2 SVGIG (reference sequence). V lost 5 bases and J 2 bases, leaving 12 bases between the germline ends. This specimen comes from a study of T cell clonality in common variable immunodeficiency. General study points: CVID subjects had higher TCRbeta clonality than healthy controls, most marked in about a third. Common variable immunodeficiency TCR beta sequences reportedly had fewer deletions and N-nucleotide insertions.

Assay: immunoSEQ multiplex PCR; the TCRdb copy retains only in-frame clones and omits some. This sample comprises approximately 34,000 clones, none seen once only. The sample was peripheral blood mononuclear cells. This clonotype was sampled from a person aged 18 to 70 in good health. The J gene is TRBJ2-5, the V gene TRBV30; D may be TRBD1 (6 bases). The CDR3 DNA, read in part, is TGTGCCTGGTCACCAGGGGCTCAAGAGACC. Translating gives CAWSPGAQET. In full, the CDR3 is CAWSPGAQETQYF.